This TCR beta chain came from a study of identical twins. V shed 3 bases and J shed 7 bases, with 16 bases lying between them. Germline CDR1 and CDR2: MDHEN and SYDVKM. This CDR3 comprises 14 residues. A remark on this clonotype: Its matching antigen is unknown.

TCRdb called the 5' RACE reads again in MiXCR, with one record for every CDR3 protein. Counted here are fewer than 650,000 distinct CDR3 sequences, 9.5% to 10% occurring once; the ten biggest clones make up around 3.1%. Whole-study results and caveats: Within beta out-of-frame sequences, the excess sharing observed between twins was weaker.

These records were also assigned to another study, of yellow fever vaccine responses in identical twins.

This receptor was taken from a woman between 18 and 29 years old in good health. This rearrangement joins TRBV28 to TRBJ2-7, with unresolved D. Sequencing input: PBMCs. CDR3 loop: CASSFFGLGKEQYF. In DNA form, the CDR3 reads TGTGCCAGCAGTTTTTTCGGGTTGGGGAAGGAGCAGTACTTC.